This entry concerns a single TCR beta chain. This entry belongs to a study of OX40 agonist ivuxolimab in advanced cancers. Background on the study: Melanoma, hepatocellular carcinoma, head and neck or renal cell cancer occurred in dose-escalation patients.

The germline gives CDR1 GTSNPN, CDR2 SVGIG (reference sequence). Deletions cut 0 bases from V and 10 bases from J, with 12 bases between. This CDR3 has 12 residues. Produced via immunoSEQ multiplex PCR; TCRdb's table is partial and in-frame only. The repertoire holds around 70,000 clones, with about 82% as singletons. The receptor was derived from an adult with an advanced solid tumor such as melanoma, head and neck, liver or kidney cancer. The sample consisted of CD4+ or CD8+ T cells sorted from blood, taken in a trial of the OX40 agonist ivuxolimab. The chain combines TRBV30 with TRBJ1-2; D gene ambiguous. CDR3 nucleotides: TGTGCCTGGAGTGTACGGCGCGGTTTCTACACCTTC. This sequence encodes CAWSVRRGFYTF.